What follows are 13 T cell receptor beta chains derived from one specimen sequenced in a study of metastatic and nonmetastatic thyroid tumors. TCRdb re-processed the PCR reads through MiXCR. The sample contains roughly 20,000 clones, roughly 31% of which appear only once. All patients were untreated before thyroid surgery. Sequencing was done on a sample of blood. The receptors were sampled from a female donor with papillary thyroid cancer or a benign thyroid nodule (not recorded which). Some clones in this sample may be carry-over from other donors' samples.

The chain couples TRBV7-9 to TRBJ2-1; 11 nucleotides line up with TRBD2. The CDR3 loop spans 14 amino acids. Trimming removed 1 base from V and 8 bases from J; junction bases left unmatched: 1. CDR1 and CDR2 (germline): SEHNR, FQNEAQ (reference sequence). The CDR3 region is CASSLGLAGYEQFF. The CDR3 nucleotides read TGTGCCAGCAGCTTAGGACTAGCGGGATATGAGCAGTTCTTC.

The chain carries TRBV7-8 and TRBJ2-1; D gene ambiguous. From germline, CDR1 is SGHVS and CDR2 FQNEAQ. Trimming left V 5 bases short and J 4 bases short, with 9 bases between. CDR3 length: 13 amino acids. DNA for the CDR3: TGTGCCAGCAGCCCGTCTACGTACAATGAGCAGTTCTTC. As protein: CASSPSTYNEQFF.

This clone was seen more than once but under ten times. The CDR3 coding sequence is TGTGCCAGCAGTGAGACTAGGCTCAATGAGCAGTTCTTC. It specifies CASSETRLNEQFF. V and J are TRBV6-1 and TRBJ2-1, with D possibly matching TRBD2 (6 bases). CDR3 size: 13 residues. Between the trimmed V and J ends, which lost 3 bases and 6 bases, there was a span of 9 bases. The germline V gene encodes CDR1 MNHNS and CDR2 SASEGT.

This chain links TRBV30 with TRBJ2-3; TRBD2 aligns across 8 bases. Unmatched junction bases numbered 7, after V lost 0 bases and J lost 8 bases. The CDR3 extends over 14 amino acids. Per germline, CDR1 GTSNPN and CDR2 SVGIG (reference sequence). The CDR3 coding sequence is TGTGCCTGGAGTGTCGGGAGGGAGATTGGTACGCAGTATTTT. It translates to CAWSVGREIGTQYF.

This clone was seen many times. V is TRBV5-5 and J is TRBJ1-6, with TRBD1 matching 7 bases. CDR1 SGHKS and CDR2 YYEKEE come from the germline V gene (reference sequence). After removal of 4 bases from V and 0 bases from J, the junction contained 7 bases not matched to a gene. The CDR3 runs 17 residues. CDR3 region: CASSAGTASSYNSPLHF. Written as DNA, the CDR3 is TGTGCCAGCAGCGCAGGGACAGCAAGCTCCTATAATTCACCCCTCCACTTT.

This clone was picked up many times. V usage is TRBV9 and J usage is TRBJ1-3; D not certain. Trimming stripped 0 bases from V and 2 bases from J, with 6 bases between. CDR1 SGDLS and CDR2 YYNGEE come from the germline V gene. The CDR3 extends over 14 amino acids. The CDR3 DNA sequence: TGTGCCAGCAGCGTAGCATTTCCTGGAAACACCATATATTTT. This translates into CASSVAFPGNTIYF.

This clone was observed a handful of times. This chain links TRBV6-2 or TRBV6-3 with TRBJ2-2, with 10 positions matching TRBD1. Trimming at V came to 0 bases and at J to 3 bases, leaving 1 base not matched to a gene. There are 16 residues in the CDR3. Per the germline V gene, CDR1 is MNHEY and CDR2 is SVGEGT. CDR3 in DNA: TGTGCCAGCAGTTACTCCGGGACAGGGGACACCGGGGAGCTGTTTTTT. This gives the protein CASSYSGTGDTGELFF.

Worth noting for this clone: A junction boundary mismatches the germline segment, possibly from a read error. The gene calls are TRBV6-5 and TRBJ2-2, with D perhaps being TRBD1 or TRBD2 (6 bases each). The germline gives CDR1 MNHEY, CDR2 SVGAGI. The CDR3 totals 16 residues. CDR3 DNA: TGTGCCAGCAGTTACGAGGGGGGAGTGGTCACCAGGGAGCTGTTTTTT. The encoded protein is CASSYEGGVVTRELFF.

The chain uses TRBV6-1 and TRBJ2-7, with 9 positions matching TRBD1. Trimming at V came to 5 bases and at J to 3 bases, leaving 8 bases not matched to a gene. The CDR3 length is 15 residues. In germline, CDR1 is MNHNS, CDR2 SASEGT. The CDR3 nucleotides are TGTGCCAGCAGTAGACAGGGGACAGGGAACTACGAGCAGTACTTC. Amino acids: CASSRQGTGNYEQYF.

V is TRBV28 and J is TRBJ2-7; TRBD2 might be the D (6 bases). With 4 bases removed from V and 6 bases from J, the gap between germline ends came to 19 bases. Germline CDR1 is MDHEN and CDR2 is SYDVKM. The CDR3 loop spans 15 amino acids. The CDR3 here is CASSSLRDLGLEQYF. The CDR3 DNA follows: TGTGCCAGCAGTTCACTCCGGGACTTGGGTCTCGAGCAGTACTTC.

The sample holds a few counts of this clone. The chain is built from TRBV28 and TRBJ2-7, with D tentatively TRBD2 (6 bases). Germline CDR1 and CDR2: MDHEN and SYDVKM. CDR3 length: 17 amino acids. With 7 bases removed from V and 0 bases from J, the gap between germline ends came to 22 bases. CDR3 nucleotide sequence: TGTGCCAGCACCACCGCGGTGGAGGGGCGCAACTCCTACGAGCAGTACTTC. Translating gives CASTTAVEGRNSYEQYF.

By sample share, this clone is medium-sized. V usage is TRBV6-1 and J usage is TRBJ1-3, with D possibly being TRBD1 (5 bases). V was cut by 6 bases and J by 1 base, with 16 bases left in between. This CDR3 comprises 16 residues. Germline CDR1 MNHNS, CDR2 SASEGT. The CDR3 DNA is TGTGCCAGCAGCCGCGGGACGGCGGTATCTGGAAACACCATATATTTT. Translated: CASSRGTAVSGNTIYF.

The gene calls are TRBV20-1 and TRBJ2-7, with unresolved D. V lost 2 bases and J lost 4, with 9 bases in between. The V gene's germline CDR1 is DFQATT and CDR2 SNEGSKA (reference sequence). CDR3 size: 12 residues. CDR3 DNA: TGCAGTGCTAGAAAGTCAGGATACGAGCAGTACTTC. This encodes CSARKSGYEQYF.